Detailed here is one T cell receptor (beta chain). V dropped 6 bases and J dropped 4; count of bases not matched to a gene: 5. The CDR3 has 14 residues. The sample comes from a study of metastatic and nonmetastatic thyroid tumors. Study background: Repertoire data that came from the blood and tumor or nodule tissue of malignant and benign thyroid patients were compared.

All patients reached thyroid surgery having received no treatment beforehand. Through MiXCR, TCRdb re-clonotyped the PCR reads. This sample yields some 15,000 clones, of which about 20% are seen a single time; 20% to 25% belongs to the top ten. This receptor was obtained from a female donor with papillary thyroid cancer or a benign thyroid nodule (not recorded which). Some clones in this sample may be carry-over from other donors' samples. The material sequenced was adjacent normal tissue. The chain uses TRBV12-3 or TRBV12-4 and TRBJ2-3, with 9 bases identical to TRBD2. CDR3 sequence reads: CASRTGGGADTQYF. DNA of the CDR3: TGTGCCAGCAGAACCGGCGGGGGGGCAGATACGCAGTATTTT.